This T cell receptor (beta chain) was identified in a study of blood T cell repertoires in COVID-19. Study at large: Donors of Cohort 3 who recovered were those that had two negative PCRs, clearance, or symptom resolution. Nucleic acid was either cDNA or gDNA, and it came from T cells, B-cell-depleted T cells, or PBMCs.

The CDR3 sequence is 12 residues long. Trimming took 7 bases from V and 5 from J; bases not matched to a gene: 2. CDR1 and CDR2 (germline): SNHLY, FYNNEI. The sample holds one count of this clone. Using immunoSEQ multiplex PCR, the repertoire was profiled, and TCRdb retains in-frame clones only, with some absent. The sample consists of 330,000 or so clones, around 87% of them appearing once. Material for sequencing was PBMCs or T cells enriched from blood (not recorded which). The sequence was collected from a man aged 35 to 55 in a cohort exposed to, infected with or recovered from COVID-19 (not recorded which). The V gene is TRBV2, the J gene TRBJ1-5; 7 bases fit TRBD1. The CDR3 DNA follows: TGTGCCAGCAAAACAGGGGATCAGCCCCAGCATTTT. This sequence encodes CASKTGDQPQHF.